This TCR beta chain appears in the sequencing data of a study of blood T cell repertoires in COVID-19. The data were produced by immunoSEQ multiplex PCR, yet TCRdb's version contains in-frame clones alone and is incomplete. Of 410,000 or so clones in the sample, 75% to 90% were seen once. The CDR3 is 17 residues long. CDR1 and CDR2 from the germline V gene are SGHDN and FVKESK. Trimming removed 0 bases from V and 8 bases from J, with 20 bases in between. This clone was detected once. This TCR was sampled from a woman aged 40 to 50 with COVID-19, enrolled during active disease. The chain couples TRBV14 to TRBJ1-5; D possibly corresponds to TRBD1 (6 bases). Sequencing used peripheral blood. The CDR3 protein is CASSQDRMGAPGEPQHF. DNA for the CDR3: TGTGCCAGCAGCCAAGATCGTATGGGGGCCCCTGGGGAGCCCCAGCATTTT.